This passage covers 18 T cell receptor beta chains from one sample sequenced in a study of regulatory dendritic cells for organ transplantation. Assay: immunoSEQ multiplex PCR; the TCRdb copy retains only in-frame clones and omits some. The sample has about 38,000 clones, about 90% seen once. Specimen: naive CD8+ T cells from blood. Subset noted: CD45RA+ naive T cells. The source is a human donor in good health.

V is TRBV4-3 and J is TRBJ2-5; 10 positions agree with TRBD2. The CDR3 totals 17 residues. Germline-derived CDR1 and CDR2 are LGHNA and YSLEER. Losses at the gene ends were 1 base for V and 5 bases for J; bases not matched to a gene: 10. The CDR3 nucleotides are TGCGCCAGCAGCCAAGGCCTAATAGCGGGGGGAGGGGAGACCCAGTACTTC. This encodes CASSQGLIAGGGETQYF.

This chain links TRBV6-5 with TRBJ1-2, with 9 bases fitting TRBD1. The CDR3 totals 12 residues. The germline V gene has CDR1 MNHEY and CDR2 SVGAGI. V was clipped by 10 bases and J by 2 bases; unmatched bases: 2. As DNA, the CDR3 is TGTGCCACACAGGGGGCGAACTATGGCTACACCTTC. It codes for CATQGANYGYTF.

The chain carries TRBV9 and TRBJ1-6; D is perhaps TRBD1 (5 bases). The germline CDR1 and CDR2 sequences are SGDLS and YYNGEE. Trimming shortened V by 3 bases and J by 12 bases, and 22 bases separated the two germline ends. CDR3 size: 16 residues. The DNA of the CDR3 is TGTGCCAGCAGCGAATCCCCCCTAGGGGCGCAGATACCCCTCCACTTT. Residues: CASSESPLGAQIPLHF.

The chain is built from TRBV19 and TRBJ2-7, with D possibly TRBD1 on 5 matching bases. CDR3 length equals 12 residues. Trimming shortened V by 7 bases and J by 3 bases, and 10 bases separated the two germline ends. CDR1 and CDR2 (germline): LNHDA, SQIVND (reference sequence). CDR3: CASNDQGYEQYF. In nucleotides, the CDR3 is TGTGCCAGTAACGACCAGGGCTACGAGCAGTACTTC.

The chain combines TRBV4-1 with TRBJ2-7; D gene ambiguous. CDR3 length: 13 residues. V gave up 1 base and J gave up 6 bases, with 10 bases separating them. Germline-derived CDR1 and CDR2 are MGHRA and YSYEKL. The CDR3 DNA sequence: TGCGCCAGCAGCCAAGGAGGCTTGCGCGAGCAGTACTTC. This translates into CASSQGGLREQYF.

The J gene is TRBJ2-1, the V gene TRBV5-1; D tentatively fits TRBD1 or TRBD2 (5 bases each). The V end lost 0 bases, the J end lost 7 bases, and 11 bases lay between the germline ends. The CDR3 has 14 residues. Germline V gene lookup returns CDR1 SGHRS and CDR2 YFSETQ. In nucleotides, the CDR3 is TGCGCCAGCAGCTTGGTGGCAGGGAGAAATGAGCAGTTCTTC. This gives the protein CASSLVAGRNEQFF.

This clone was counted a single time. The chain combines TRBV11-2 with TRBJ2-7, with 10 positions matching TRBD2. The V gene's germline CDR1 is SGHAT and CDR2 FQNNGV. V gave up 6 bases and J gave up 2 bases; unmatched junction bases: 7. The CDR3 consists of 15 residues. DNA for the CDR3: TGTGCCAGCAGGTCGGGTACTAGCGGGGCCTACGAGCAGTACTTC. Its protein is CASRSGTSGAYEQYF.

The V gene is TRBV5-6, the J gene TRBJ1-1; 8 bases are shared with TRBD1. Germline V gene data show CDR1 as SGHDT and CDR2 as YYEEEE. V gave up 0 bases and J gave up 7 bases; unmatched junction bases: 5. The CDR3 loop spans 14 amino acids. Here the CDR3 DNA reads TGTGCCAGCAGCTTGGCGCAGGGGGCTGGTGAAGCTTTCTTT. Translating gives CASSLAQGAGEAFF.

The chain links TRBV12-5 to TRBJ1-4; a weak D match, TRBD1 (5 bases). CDR1 and CDR2 from the germline V gene are LGHNT and FRNRAP. The CDR3 contains 13 residues. V lost 8 bases to trimming and J lost 4 bases, with 11 bases between them. CDR3: CASQTGVNEKLFF. The CDR3 region has the DNA TGTGCTAGTCAAACAGGCGTTAATGAAAAACTGTTTTTT.

The rearrangement uses TRBV29-1 and TRBJ2-1; 7 bases are a match to TRBD2. CDR3 length equals 16 residues. Germline values: CDR1 SQVTM, CDR2 ANQGSEA. Trimming cost V 4 bases and J 5 bases; bases outside gene matches: 14. The chain's CDR3 is CSVGPFGLVRDNEQFF. The DNA of the CDR3 is TGCAGCGTTGGCCCTTTTGGACTAGTTAGGGACAATGAGCAGTTCTTC.

This sequence joins TRBV5-5 and TRBJ2-2, with unresolved D. Trimming cost V 2 bases and J 2 bases, with 7 bases left between them. CDR1 and CDR2 (germline): SGHKS, YYEKEE (reference sequence). This CDR3 has 14 amino acids. Here the CDR3 reads CASSFRLNTGELFF. In nucleotides, the CDR3 is TGTGCCAGCAGCTTTCGGCTAAACACCGGGGAGCTGTTTTTT.

The chain couples TRBV10-2 to TRBJ1-5; maybe TRBD1 (5 bases). CDR1 and CDR2 (germline): WSHSY, SAAADI. This CDR3 is built from 14 residues. V lost 6 bases and J 12 bases, leaving 21 bases between the germline ends. This CDR3 is CASSDTTLGELQHF. CDR3 nucleotide sequence: TGCGCCAGCAGCGATACTACCTTAGGGGAACTCCAGCATTTT.

The V call is TRBV5-4, the J call TRBJ1-2; 7 nucleotides agree with TRBD1. Losses at the gene ends were 0 bases for V and 5 bases for J; bases not matched to a gene: 10. The CDR3 has 16 residues. From germline, CDR1 is SGHNT and CDR2 YYREEE (reference sequence). CDR3 sequence reads: CASSLAAGQLIYGYTF. The CDR3 DNA follows: TGTGCCAGCAGCTTGGCCGCGGGACAGCTGATTTATGGCTACACCTTC. Using reference TRBV5-4 and TRBJ1-2 for the parts outside the CDR3, the full variable domain is ETGVTQSPTHLIKTRGQQVTLRCSSQSGHNTVSWYQQALGQGPQFIFQYYREEENGRGNFPPRFSGLQFPNYSSELNVNALELDDSALYLCASSLAAGQLIYGYTFGSGTRLTVV.

The rearrangement links TRBV13 to TRBJ2-1; perhaps TRBD1 as D (6 bases). V lost 9 bases to trimming and J lost 1 base, with 10 bases between them. The CDR3 is 13 amino acids. Germline V gives CDR1 PRHDT, CDR2 FYEKMQ (reference sequence). For the CDR3, the DNA is TGTGCCAGTATGGACAGTTCCTACAATGAGCAGTTCTTC. Amino acids: CASMDSSYNEQFF. The variable domain in full, completed from reference TRBV13 and TRBJ2-1, reads AAGVIQSPRHLIKEKRETATLKCYPIPRHDTVYWYQQGPGQDPQFLISFYEKMQSDKGSIPDRFSAQQFSDYHSELNMSSLELGDSALYFCASMDSSYNEQFFGPGTRLTVL.

The V and J genes are TRBV28 and TRBJ2-2; D is unresolved. The V gene lost 7 bases and the J gene lost 0 bases, with 15 bases spanning the gap. Germline assignment: CDR1 MDHEN and CDR2 SYDVKM. The CDR3 runs to 16 residues. CDR3 bases: TGTGCCAGCATGACGGTGGTTCTCCCGAACACCGGGGAGCTGTTTTTT. It codes for CASMTVVLPNTGELFF. Supplemented by reference TRBV28 and TRBJ2-2, the full variable domain reads DVKVTQSSRYLVKRTGEKVFLECVQDMDHENMFWYRQDPGLGLRLIYFSYDVKMKEKGDIPEGYSVSREKKERFSLILESASTNQTSMYLCASMTVVLPNTGELFFGEGSRLTVL.

The chain couples TRBV10-2 to TRBJ1-1; perhaps TRBD1 as D (5 bases). Germline V CDR1 and CDR2: WSHSY, SAAADI. V shed 6 bases and J shed 1 base, with 12 bases lying between them. CDR3 length: 14 residues. CDR3 sequence: CASSQGTANTEAFF. CDR3 nucleotides: TGCGCCAGCAGCCAAGGGACGGCGAACACTGAAGCTTTCTTT.

The V call is TRBV27, the J call TRBJ2-7; D gene unclear. The V gene lost 3 bases and the J gene lost 0 bases, with 12 bases spanning the gap. This CDR3 is 15 amino acids long. CDR1 and CDR2 (germline): MNHEY, SMNVEV (reference sequence). The CDR3 nucleotides read TGTGCCAGCAGTTTCTCGGCCAGGAGCTCCTACGAGCAGTACTTC. This encodes CASSFSARSSYEQYF.

This chain connects TRBV19 to TRBJ2-1; D remains unclear. Germline V gene lookup returns CDR1 LNHDA and CDR2 SQIVND (reference sequence). V lost 5 bases to trimming and J lost 0 bases, with 8 bases between them. There are 14 residues in the CDR3. This CDR3 reads CASSRTSSYNEQFF. As DNA, the CDR3 is TGTGCCAGTAGTCGGACCAGCTCCTACAATGAGCAGTTCTTC.